One and the same sample provided the 21 T cell receptor beta chains below, sequenced in a study of regulatory T cells in long-lasting Graves disease. Arm-PCR of CDR3 regions and iRepertoire HTBI primers were the basis on which TCR beta libraries were built. TCRdb re-called the multiplex PCR reads through MiXCR, storing one row per CDR3 protein. The sample holds almost 350,000 distinct CDR3 sequences; about 20% are singletons and the top ten take over 25%. The time point was: persistent/refractory GD, antithyroid drugs over 5 years with positive TRAb. The authors made the TCR library using RNA they extracted from PBMCs. Specimen: peripheral blood mononuclear cells (PBMCs), collected when the disease was refractory, from a patient treated with antithyroid drugs. The receptors were sampled from a female donor with Graves disease.

J is TRBJ2-1 and V is TRBV2; no firm D call. The length of the CDR3 is 11 residues. Germline CDR1 reads SNHLY; CDR2 reads FYNNEI. Trimming took 2 bases from V and 8 from J, leaving 4 bases between them. The CDR3 nucleotides are TGTGCCAGCAGTGAAAGCTATGAGCAGTTCTTC. Protein product: CASSESYEQFF.

This clonotype has a count of ten or more. V and J are TRBV7-9 and TRBJ1-6, with TRBD1 identical over 7 bases. CDR3 size: 14 residues. CDR1 is SEHNR and CDR2 is FQNEAQ in the germline V gene (reference sequence). Trimming removed 5 bases from V and 8 bases from J; junction bases left unmatched: 6. The CDR3 is CASSALTGYSPLHF. The CDR3, as DNA: TGTGCCAGCAGCGCACTGACAGGGTATTCACCCCTCCACTTT.

V and J are TRBV18 and TRBJ2-7; unclear D gene. Trimming removed 4 bases from V and 4 bases from J, with 11 bases in between. The length of the CDR3 is 13 residues. Germline V gene data show CDR1 as KGHSH and CDR2 as LQKENI. CDR3 sequence (DNA): TGTGCCAGCTCACTCCAAGGGTATTACGAGCAGTACTTC. Residues: CASSLQGYYEQYF.

The V and J genes are TRBV5-1 and TRBJ2-5; D unresolved. The CDR3 spans 16 residues. Germline assignment: CDR1 SGHRS and CDR2 YFSETQ. V dropped 0 bases and J dropped 4 bases, with 16 bases sitting between them. The CDR3 DNA sequence: TGCGCCAGCAGCTTGGGCCTCCAAGAGGTTGGAGAGACCCAGTACTTC. Translating it yields CASSLGLQEVGETQYF.

This clonotype was seen at least ten times. This CDR3 reads CSATPTAYGYTF. The CDR3 nucleotides are TGCAGTGCTACCCCGACGGCGTATGGCTACACCTTC. J is TRBJ1-2 and V is TRBV20-1; D is unclear. Per the germline V gene, CDR1 is DFQATT and CDR2 is SNEGSKA (reference sequence). Trimming shortened V by 4 bases and J by 5 bases, and 11 bases separated the two germline ends. The CDR3 totals 12 residues.

This chain joins TRBV25-1 and TRBJ1-4; possibly TRBD1 for D (6 bases). Per the germline V gene, CDR1 is MGHDK and CDR2 is SYGVNS. V was shortened by 4 bases and J by 8 bases, with 17 bases between the two germline ends. CDR3 size: 15 residues. CDR3 DNA: TGTGCCAGCAGTGGGCCGGGCAGGGGATCAGAAAAACTGTTTTTT. It specifies CASSGPGRGSEKLFF.

The chain couples TRBV6-1 to TRBJ2-7, with 8 bases identical to TRBD1. This CDR3 region has 15 residues. CDR1 and CDR2 (germline): MNHNS, SASEGT. Unmatched junction bases numbered 9, after V lost 5 bases and J lost 3 bases. CDR3 in amino acids: CASSRPGGQGYEQYF. For the CDR3, the DNA is TGTGCCAGCAGTCGACCCGGAGGACAGGGCTACGAGCAGTACTTC.

CDR3 sequence reads: CASSPRTGVSDTQYF. CDR3 in DNA: TGTGCCAGCTCACCAAGAACGGGAGTATCGGATACGCAGTATTTT. The chain employs TRBV18 and TRBJ2-3; D may be TRBD2 (6 bases). The germline V gene encodes CDR1 KGHSH and CDR2 LQKENI. The CDR3 runs 15 residues. Trimming pared 2 bases from V and 6 bases from J, leaving 15 bases between. The entire variable domain, with the rest obtained from reference TRBV18 and TRBJ2-3, is as follows: NAGVMQNPRHLVRRRGQEARLRCSPMKGHSHVYWYRQLPEEGLKFMVYLQKENIIDESGMPKERFSAEFPKEGPSILRIQQVVRGDSAAYFCASSPRTGVSDTQYFGPGTRLTVL.

The chain uses TRBV27 and TRBJ2-7, with 9 bases lining up with TRBD1. Germline CDR1 and CDR2: MNHEY and SMNVEV (reference sequence). The CDR3 runs to 15 residues. Trimming took 5 bases from V and 5 from J; bases not matched to a gene: 10. For the CDR3, the DNA is TGTGCCAGCAGTATGTCGACAGGGGGGTCGGACGAGCAGTACTTC. It specifies CASSMSTGGSDEQYF.

This clonotype came up many times. This chain links TRBV7-9 with TRBJ1-3; D uncertain. V was clipped by 0 bases and J by 2 bases, with 8 bases between them. CDR3 length: 15 residues. Germline V gene data show CDR1 as SEHNR and CDR2 as FQNEAQ (reference sequence). CDR3 in DNA: TGTGCCAGCAGCTTAGCTTCGAGGGCTGGAAACACCATATATTTT. Its translation is CASSLASRAGNTIYF.

The sample holds many counts of this clonotype. The chain has TRBV28 and TRBJ2-4; D is unclear. This CDR3 is 14 amino acids long. V was shortened by 2 bases and J by 3 bases, with 8 bases between the two germline ends. The germline V gene has CDR1 MDHEN and CDR2 SYDVKM. In DNA form, the CDR3 reads TGTGCCAGCAGTTTACGGGTTGACAAAAACATTCAGTACTTC. It translates to CASSLRVDKNIQYF.

This clonotype was detected ten times or more. The chain couples TRBV6-5 to TRBJ2-2; D not certain. The germline V gene has CDR1 MNHEY and CDR2 SVGAGI. CDR3 length equals 15 residues. The V end was cut by 0 bases, the J end by 3 bases, with 8 bases between. The CDR3: CASSYSAGDTGELFF. In nucleotides, the CDR3 is TGTGCCAGCAGTTACTCGGCAGGTGACACCGGGGAGCTGTTTTTT.

The V and J genes are TRBV3-1 and TRBJ2-2, with D hard to call. Trimming left V 0 bases short and J 8 bases short, with 7 bases between. CDR1 and CDR2 from the germline V gene are LGHDT and YNNKEL (reference sequence). This CDR3 has 13 amino acids. The CDR3 loop reads CASSQDRLGELFF. CDR3 nucleotide sequence: TGTGCCAGCAGCCAAGACAGGTTGGGGGAGCTGTTTTTT.

The chain carries TRBV7-9 and TRBJ1-1; TRBD1 is a possible D gene (6 bases). This CDR3 comprises 16 residues. CDR1 SEHNR and CDR2 FQNEAQ come from the germline V gene (reference sequence). Trimming took 0 bases from V and 7 from J, leaving 18 bases between them. CDR3 sequence: CASSLARGGPRIEAFF. CDR3 coding DNA: TGTGCCAGCAGCTTAGCGAGGGGGGGCCCGCGAATTGAAGCTTTCTTT.

This clonotype has at least ten counts. V gene TRBV27 combines with J gene TRBJ1-2; 8 bases are shared with TRBD1. The CDR3 totals 15 residues. The trim removed 2 bases at V and 4 bases at J, leaving 6 bases unmatched. Germline CDR1 MNHEY, CDR2 SMNVEV (reference sequence). The CDR3 DNA sequence: TGTGCCAGCAGTTTAAGGCAGGGGGCTGTCTATGGCTACACCTTC. It codes for CASSLRQGAVYGYTF.

The V and J genes are TRBV6-1 and TRBJ1-2; maybe TRBD1 (5 bases). The V and J ends lost 6 bases and 6 bases respectively, with 11 bases between them. Germline CDR1 MNHNS, CDR2 SASEGT. This CDR3 comprises 12 residues. CDR3 DNA sequence: TGTGCCAGCAGCCGGACATGGGATGGCTACACCTTC. It codes for CASSRTWDGYTF.

Details on this clonotype: Given a far larger clone just one base away, this is likely a sequencing read error. The chain joins TRBV7-8 to TRBJ2-5; D tentatively fits TRBD1 or TRBD2 (5 bases each). Germline V CDR1 and CDR2: SGHVS, FQNEAQ. This CDR3 contains 13 residues. V lost 2 bases, J lost 5 bases, and 9 bases lay in between. Written as DNA, the CDR3 is TGTGCCAGCAGCTTAAGCAGGGACGAGACCCAGTACTTC. Its protein product is CASSLSRDETQYF.

This clonotype was counted between two and nine times. The chain employs TRBV29-1 and TRBJ1-2; no firm D call. Trimming left V 4 bases short and J 2 bases short, with 14 bases between. Germline-derived CDR1 and CDR2 are SQVTM and ANQGSEA. This CDR3 has 14 residues. CDR3 residues: CSVARRFSNYGYTF. For the CDR3, the DNA is TGCAGCGTTGCAAGGAGGTTCTCCAACTATGGCTACACCTTC.

The genes are TRBV7-2 and TRBJ1-6; TRBD1 agrees at 8 bases. V lost 1 base and J lost 9; bases outside the gene matches: 8. The CDR3 covers 16 residues. CDR1 and CDR2 (germline): SGHTA, FQGNSA. CDR3 sequence reads: CASSLGRQGNGSPLHF. The CDR3 DNA reads as TGTGCCAGCAGCTTAGGCAGACAGGGGAACGGTTCACCCCTCCACTTT. The variable domain in full, with the rest retrieved from reference TRBV7-2 and TRBJ1-6, is GAGVSQSPSNKVTEKGKDVELRCDPISGHTALYWYRQSLGQGLEFLIYFQGNSAPDKSGLPSDRFSAERTGGSVSTLTIQRTQQEDSAVYLCASSLGRQGNGSPLHFGNGTRLTVT.

This chain joins TRBV5-4 and TRBJ1-6; D might be TRBD1 (6 bases). The V gene's germline CDR1 is SGHNT and CDR2 YYREEE (reference sequence). Trimming took 4 bases from V and 7 from J, leaving 12 bases between them. This CDR3 has 14 amino acids. The CDR3 region has the DNA TGTGCCAGCAGCACCGGACAGTTAAATTCACCCCTCCACTTT. Translating it yields CASSTGQLNSPLHF.

As regards this clonotype: This likely traces to a read error, being one base from a far larger clone. V and J are TRBV3-1 and TRBJ1-5; possibly TRBD1 for D (5 bases). Germline CDR1 reads LGHDT; CDR2 reads YNNKEL (reference sequence). The CDR3 is made up of 15 amino acids. CDR3 bases: TGTGCCAGCACCCCCGTTTGGGGCAGCAAACAGCCCCAGCATTTT. Its translation is CASTPVWGSKQPQHF.